This section outlines one TCR beta chain sequence together with its context. The CDR3 is 14 residues long. Trimming took 8 bases from V and 10 from J; bases not matched to a gene: 14. Germline-derived CDR1 and CDR2 are MRHNA and SNTAGT. This entry comes from a study of control samples from healthy donors and cancer patients. Data came from immunoSEQ multiplex PCR; TCRdb stores just in-frame clones and leaves some out. The data hold some 120,000 clones, with approximately 91% observed a single time. This TCR was recovered from a woman under 30 in good health. The chain recombines TRBV6-4 with TRBJ2-1, with 7 bases that match TRBD2. Sequenced: blood. CDR3 residues: CASSGGGRGYEQFF. The CDR3 bases are TGTGCCAGCTCGGGAGGCGGGAGAGGTTACGAGCAGTTCTTC.